The entry that follows covers one TCR beta chain sequence. Its antigen is unknown. Base qualities are not recorded, but no much larger clone differs from it by a single base. The data derive from a study of T-cell reconstitution after alpha-beta-depleted transplantation in children (dated by TCRdb to 2015 to 2016). For the wider study: The study quantitatively tracked T-cell immune reconstitution after TCRalphabeta/CD19-depleted allogeneic hematopoietic cell transplantation in children using TCR repertoire profiling.

Library construction relied on PCR. The run used an Illumina HiSeq 2500. TCR libraries were prepared with molecular barcoding, using unique molecular identifiers to normalize TCRbeta repertoire quantification. In-frame beta chains were kept once TCRdb had trimmed the public reads at Q25 with fastp and called clones with MiXCR. Every CDR3 protein is listed once, alongside the most common genes and DNA of its rows. The sample includes some 640,000 distinct CDR3 sequences, with around 17% observed a single time. The leading ten clones occupy about 1.1% of the sample. Trimming takes 5 bases from V and 2 bases from J, and the germline ends sit 9 bases apart. From cysteine to phenylalanine, the CDR3 is 13 amino acids long. The retained sequence is limited to the CDR3, 39 bases, with the frame set at the first base. The germline V gene (reference sequence) supplies CDR1 LNHNV and CDR2 YYDKDF.

The TCR was taken from a human donor who donated a stem cell graft to a child with acute myeloid leukemia. Here the chain combines TRBV15 and TRBJ1-1; too little of a D gene remains to name it. The material was PBMCs from the stem cell graft donor, obtained from the stem cell graft. The CDR3 in this case is CATSLRGNTEAFF. The DNA is TGTGCCACCAGCCTCCGGGGAAACACTGAAGCTTTCTTT.